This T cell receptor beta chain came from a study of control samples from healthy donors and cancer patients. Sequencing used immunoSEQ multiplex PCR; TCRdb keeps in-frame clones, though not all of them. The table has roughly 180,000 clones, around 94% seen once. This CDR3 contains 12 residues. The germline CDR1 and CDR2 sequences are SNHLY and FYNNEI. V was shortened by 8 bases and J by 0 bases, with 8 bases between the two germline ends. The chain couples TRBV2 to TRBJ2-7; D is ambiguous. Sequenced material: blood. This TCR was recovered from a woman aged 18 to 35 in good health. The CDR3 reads CASGELSYEQYF. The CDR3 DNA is TGTGCCAGCGGGGAACTCTCCTACGAGCAGTACTTC.